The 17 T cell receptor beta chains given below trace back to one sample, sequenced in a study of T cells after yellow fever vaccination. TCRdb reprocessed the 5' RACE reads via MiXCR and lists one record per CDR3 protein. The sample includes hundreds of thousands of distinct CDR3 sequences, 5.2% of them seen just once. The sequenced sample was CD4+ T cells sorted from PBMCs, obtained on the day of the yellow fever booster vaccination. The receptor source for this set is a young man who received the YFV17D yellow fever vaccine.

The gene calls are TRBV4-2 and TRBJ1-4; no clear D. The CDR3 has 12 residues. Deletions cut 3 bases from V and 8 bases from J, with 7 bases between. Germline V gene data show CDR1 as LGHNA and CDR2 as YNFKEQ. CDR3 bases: TGTGCCAGCAGCCACGGGTTAGAAAAACTGTTTTTT. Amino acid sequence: CASSHGLEKLFF.

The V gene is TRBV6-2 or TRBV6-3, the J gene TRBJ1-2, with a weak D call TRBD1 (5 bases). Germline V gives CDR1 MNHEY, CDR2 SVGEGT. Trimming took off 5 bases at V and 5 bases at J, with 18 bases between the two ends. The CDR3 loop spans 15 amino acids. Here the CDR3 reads CASSRPDTSGYGYTF. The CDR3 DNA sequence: TGTGCCAGCAGTCGACCGGACACCTCGGGATATGGCTACACCTTC.

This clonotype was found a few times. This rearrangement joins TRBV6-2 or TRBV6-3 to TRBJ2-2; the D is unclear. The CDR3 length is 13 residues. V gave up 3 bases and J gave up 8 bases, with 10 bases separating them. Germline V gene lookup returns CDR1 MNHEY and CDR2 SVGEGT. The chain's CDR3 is CASSYGAVGELFF. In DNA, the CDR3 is TGTGCCAGCAGTTATGGCGCCGTGGGGGAGCTGTTTTTT.

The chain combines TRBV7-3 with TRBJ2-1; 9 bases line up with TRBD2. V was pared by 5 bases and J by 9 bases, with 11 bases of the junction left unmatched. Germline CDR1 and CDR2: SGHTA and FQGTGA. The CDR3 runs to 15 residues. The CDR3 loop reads CASSNTTSGWGEQFF. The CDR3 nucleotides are TGTGCCAGCAGCAATACCACTAGCGGGTGGGGTGAGCAGTTCTTC. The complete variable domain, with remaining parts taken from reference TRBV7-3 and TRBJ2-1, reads GAGVSQTPSNKVTEKGKYVELRCDPISGHTALYWYRQSLGQGPEFLIYFQGTGAADDSGLPNDRFFAVRPEGSVSTLKIQRTERGDSAVYLCASSNTTSGWGEQFFGPGTRLTVL.

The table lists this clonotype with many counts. The CDR3 DNA reads TGCGCCAGCAGCCAAGGGACATTTCCAGAAGAGACCCAGTACTTC. It yields the protein CASSQGTFPEETQYF. J is TRBJ2-5 and V is TRBV4-3, with D tentatively TRBD1 (5 bases). Trimming stripped 1 base from V and 3 bases from J, with 12 bases between. Per the germline V gene, CDR1 is LGHNA and CDR2 is YSLEER. The length of the CDR3 is 15 residues.

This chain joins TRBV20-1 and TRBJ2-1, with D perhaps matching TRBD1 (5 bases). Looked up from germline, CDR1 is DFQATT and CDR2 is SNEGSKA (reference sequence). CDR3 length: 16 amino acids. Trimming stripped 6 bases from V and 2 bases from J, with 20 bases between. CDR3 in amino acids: CSAPPTAGLAYNEQFF. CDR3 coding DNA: TGCAGTGCCCCACCCACGGCAGGGCTTGCCTACAATGAGCAGTTCTTC.

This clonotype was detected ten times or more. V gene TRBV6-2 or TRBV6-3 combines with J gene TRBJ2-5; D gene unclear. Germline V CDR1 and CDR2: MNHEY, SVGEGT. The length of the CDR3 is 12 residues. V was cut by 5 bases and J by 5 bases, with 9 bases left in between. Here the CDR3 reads CASSRSPETQYF. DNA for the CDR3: TGTGCCAGCAGTAGGAGTCCGGAGACCCAGTACTTC.

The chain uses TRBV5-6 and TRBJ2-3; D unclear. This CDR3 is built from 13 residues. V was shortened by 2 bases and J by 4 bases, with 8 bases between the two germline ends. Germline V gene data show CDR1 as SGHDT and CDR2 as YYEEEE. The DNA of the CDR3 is TGTGCCAGCAGCTTTCTCCGGGCAGATACGCAGTATTTT. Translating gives CASSFLRADTQYF. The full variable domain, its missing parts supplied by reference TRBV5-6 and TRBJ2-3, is DAGVTQSPTHLIKTRGQQVTLRCSPKSGHDTVSWYQQALGQGPQFIFQYYEEEERQRGNFPDRFSGHQFPNYSSELNVNALLLGDSALYLCASSFLRADTQYFGPGTRLTVL.

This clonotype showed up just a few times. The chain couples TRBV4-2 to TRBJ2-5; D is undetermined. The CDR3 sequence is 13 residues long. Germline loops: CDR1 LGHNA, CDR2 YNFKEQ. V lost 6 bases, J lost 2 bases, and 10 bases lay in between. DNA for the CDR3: TGTGCCAGCAGTCCCGCGGAGCAAGAGACCCAGTACTTC. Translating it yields CASSPAEQETQYF.

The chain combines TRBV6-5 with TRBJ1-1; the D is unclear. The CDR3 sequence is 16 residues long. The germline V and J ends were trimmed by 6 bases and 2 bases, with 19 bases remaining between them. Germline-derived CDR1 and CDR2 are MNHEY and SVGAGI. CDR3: CASRSGSLPENTEAFF. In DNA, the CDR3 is TGTGCCAGCAGATCTGGCTCCTTACCAGAAAACACTGAAGCTTTCTTT.

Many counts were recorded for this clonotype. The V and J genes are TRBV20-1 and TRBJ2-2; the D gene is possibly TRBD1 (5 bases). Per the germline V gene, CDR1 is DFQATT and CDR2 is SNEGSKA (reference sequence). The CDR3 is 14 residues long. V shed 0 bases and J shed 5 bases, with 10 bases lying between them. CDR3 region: CSARDLAGTGELFF. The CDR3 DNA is TGCAGTGCTAGAGATCTGGCAGGGACCGGGGAGCTGTTTTTT.

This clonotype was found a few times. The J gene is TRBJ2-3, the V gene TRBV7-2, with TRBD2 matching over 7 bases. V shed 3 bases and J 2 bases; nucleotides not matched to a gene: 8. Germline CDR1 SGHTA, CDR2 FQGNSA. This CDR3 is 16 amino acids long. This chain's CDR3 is CASSFTGGGYTDTQYF. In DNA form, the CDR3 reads TGTGCCAGCAGCTTTACTGGGGGGGGATACACAGATACGCAGTATTTT.

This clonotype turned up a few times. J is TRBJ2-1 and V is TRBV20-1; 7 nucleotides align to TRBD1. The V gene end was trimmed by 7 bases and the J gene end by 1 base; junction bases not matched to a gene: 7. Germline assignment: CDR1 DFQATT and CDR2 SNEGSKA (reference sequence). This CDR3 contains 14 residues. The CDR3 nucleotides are TGCAGTGTCTTCCAGGACAGGTCCTACAATGAGCAGTTCTTC. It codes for CSVFQDRSYNEQFF.

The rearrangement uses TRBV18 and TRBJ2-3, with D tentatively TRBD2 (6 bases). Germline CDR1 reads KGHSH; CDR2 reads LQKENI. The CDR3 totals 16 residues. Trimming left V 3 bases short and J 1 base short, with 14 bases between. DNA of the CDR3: TGTGCCAGCTCACCTTCAAGCGCTAGCGGCACAGATACGCAGTATTTT. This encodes CASSPSSASGTDTQYF.

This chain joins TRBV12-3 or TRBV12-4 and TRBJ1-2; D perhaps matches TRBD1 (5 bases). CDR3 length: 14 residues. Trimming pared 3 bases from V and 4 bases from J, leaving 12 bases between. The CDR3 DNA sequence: TGTGCCAGCAGTTTTAGCGGGACCCCCTATGGCTACACCTTC. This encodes CASSFSGTPYGYTF.

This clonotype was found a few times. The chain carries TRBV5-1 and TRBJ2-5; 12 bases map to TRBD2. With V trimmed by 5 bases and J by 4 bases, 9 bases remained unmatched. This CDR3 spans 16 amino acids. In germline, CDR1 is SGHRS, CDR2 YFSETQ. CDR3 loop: CASSPLAGGRAETQYF. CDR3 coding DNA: TGCGCCAGCAGTCCACTAGCGGGGGGACGGGCAGAGACCCAGTACTTC.

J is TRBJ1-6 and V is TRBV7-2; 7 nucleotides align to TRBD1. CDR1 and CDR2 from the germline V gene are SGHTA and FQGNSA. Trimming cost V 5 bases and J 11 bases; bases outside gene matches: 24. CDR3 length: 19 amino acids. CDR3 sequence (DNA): TGTGCCAGCAGCATCCTCCGGACAGGCATAACCTCCTTTGCTGCACCCCTCCACTTT. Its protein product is CASSILRTGITSFAAPLHF.